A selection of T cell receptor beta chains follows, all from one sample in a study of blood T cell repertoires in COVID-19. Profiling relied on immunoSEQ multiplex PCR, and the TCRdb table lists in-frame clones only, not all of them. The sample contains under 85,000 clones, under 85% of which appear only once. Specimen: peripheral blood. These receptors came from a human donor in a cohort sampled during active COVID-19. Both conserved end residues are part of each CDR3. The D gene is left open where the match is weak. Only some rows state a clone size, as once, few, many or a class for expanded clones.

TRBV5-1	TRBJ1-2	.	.	TGCGCCAGCAGCTTGGAGTACGGGGGTGGTGGCTACACCTTC	CASSLEYGGGGYTF
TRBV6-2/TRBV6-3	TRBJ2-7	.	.	TGTGCCAGCAGTTCGTATTCTTCCTACGAGCAGTACTTC	CASSSYSSYEQYF
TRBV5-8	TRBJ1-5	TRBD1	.	TGTGCCAGCAGCCGGCCGGGACAGATTAGCAATCAGCCCCAGCATTTT	CASSRPGQISNQPQHF
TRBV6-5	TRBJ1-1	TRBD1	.	TGTGCCAGCAGTTGGGACAGCCCGAACACTGAAGCTTTCTTT	CASSWDSPNTEAFF
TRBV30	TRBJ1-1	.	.	TGTGCCCAGGACAGACTGAACACTGAAGCTTTCTTT	CAQDRLNTEAFF
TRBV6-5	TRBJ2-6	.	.	TGTGCCAGCCGGGGGATCTCTGGGGCCAACGTCCTGACTTTC	CASRGISGANVLTF
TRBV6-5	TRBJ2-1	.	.	TGTGCCAGCAAGGCTAGCTCCTACAATGAGCAGTTCTTC	CASKASSYNEQFF
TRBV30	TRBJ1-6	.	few	TGTGCCTGGAGTAGTCAGGGTGATTCACCCCTCCACTTT	CAWSSQGDSPLHF
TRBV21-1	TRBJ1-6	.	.	TGTGCCAGCAGAAGGACAGGGGCACGGTCCTATAATTCACCCCTCCACTTT	CASRRTGARSYNSPLHF
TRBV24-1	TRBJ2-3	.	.	TGTGCCACCGCGCGAACTAGCACAGATACGCAGTATTTT	CATARTSTDTQYF
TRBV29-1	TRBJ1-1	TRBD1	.	TGCAGCGTAGAAGAGGACAGGTGGTCTGAAGCTTTCTTT	CSVEEDRWSEAFF
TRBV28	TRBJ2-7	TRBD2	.	TGTGCCAGCAGTTTCCAGCGGGGGGGGAGGGAGCAGTACTTC	CASSFQRGGREQYF
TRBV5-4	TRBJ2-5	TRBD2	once	TGTGCCAGCAGCTTGGGGCGGGGGGGAGGCCAAGAGACCCAGTACTTC	CASSLGRGGGQETQYF
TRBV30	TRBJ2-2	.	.	TGTGCCTGGAGTTCAGGATTCGCCGGGGAGCTGTTTTTT	CAWSSGFAGELFF
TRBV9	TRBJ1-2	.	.	TGTGCCAGCAGCTTCGGACGAAGGGGCTCGAACTATGGCTACACCTTC	CASSFGRRGSNYGYTF
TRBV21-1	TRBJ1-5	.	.	TGTGCCAGCACCCTAGTCCCGGGACAGGGGGGACCTTATAGCAATCAGCCCCAGCATTTT	CASTLVPGQGGPYSNQPQHF
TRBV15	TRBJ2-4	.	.	TGTGCCACCAGCGCCCGACAGAATTTTATCAAAAACATTCAGTACTTC	CATSARQNFIKNIQYF
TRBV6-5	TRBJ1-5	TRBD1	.	TGTGCCAGCAGGCGGACAGGGGGGGATCAGCCCCAGCATTTT	CASRRTGGDQPQHF